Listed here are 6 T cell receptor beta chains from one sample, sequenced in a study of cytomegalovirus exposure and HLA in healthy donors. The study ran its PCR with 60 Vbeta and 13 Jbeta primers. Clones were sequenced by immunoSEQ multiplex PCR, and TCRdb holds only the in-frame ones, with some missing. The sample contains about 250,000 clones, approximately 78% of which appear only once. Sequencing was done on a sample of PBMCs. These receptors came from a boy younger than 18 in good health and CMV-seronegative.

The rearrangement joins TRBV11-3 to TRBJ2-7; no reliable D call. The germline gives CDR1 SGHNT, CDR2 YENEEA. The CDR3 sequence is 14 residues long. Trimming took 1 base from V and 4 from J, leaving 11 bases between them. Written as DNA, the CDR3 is TGTGCCAGCAGCTTAGCACCGGGTCTGTACGAGCAGTACTTC. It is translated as CASSLAPGLYEQYF.

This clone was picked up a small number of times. The CDR3 loop reads CSGVDAGYGYTF. The CDR3 DNA is TGCAGCGGGGTAGACGCGGGGTATGGCTACACCTTC. This chain joins TRBV29-1 and TRBJ1-2; D is undetermined. V lost 7 bases and J 5 bases, leaving 14 bases between the germline ends. Germline CDR1 SQVTM, CDR2 ANQGSEA. The CDR3 loop spans 12 amino acids.

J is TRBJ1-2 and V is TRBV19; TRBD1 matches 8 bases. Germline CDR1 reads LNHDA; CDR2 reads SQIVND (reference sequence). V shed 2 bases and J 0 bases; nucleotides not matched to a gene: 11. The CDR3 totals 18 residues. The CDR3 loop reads CASSISGQGVSANYGYTF. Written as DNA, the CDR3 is TGTGCCAGTAGTATATCCGGACAGGGAGTTTCAGCTAACTATGGCTACACCTTC.

The CDR3 spells CASSFSGSYEQYF. The CDR3 DNA reads as TGTGCCAGCAGCTTCAGCGGGTCCTACGAGCAGTACTTC. The chain is built from TRBV7-9 and TRBJ2-7, with D possibly TRBD2 on 6 matching bases. CDR1 and CDR2 from the germline V gene are SEHNR and FQNEAQ (reference sequence). V lost 3 bases and J 1 base, leaving 7 bases between the germline ends. CDR3 length: 13 amino acids.

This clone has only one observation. The CDR3 region is CASSFDRGGPYGYTF. CDR3 DNA: TGTGCCAGCAGCTTTGACAGGGGCGGACCCTATGGCTACACCTTC. The chain couples TRBV5-6 to TRBJ1-2; 8 bases match TRBD1. Germline V gives CDR1 SGHDT, CDR2 YYEEEE. The J segment lost 4 bases and the V segment lost 2 bases, leaving 7 bases of the junction unmatched. CDR3 length equals 15 residues.

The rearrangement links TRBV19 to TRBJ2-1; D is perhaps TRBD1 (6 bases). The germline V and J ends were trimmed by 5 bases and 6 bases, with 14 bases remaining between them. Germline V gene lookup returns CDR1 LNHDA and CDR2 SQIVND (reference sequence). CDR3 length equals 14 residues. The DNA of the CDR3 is TGTGCCAGTAGTCAGGGGTTAAGGGGCAATGAGCAGTTCTTC. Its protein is CASSQGLRGNEQFF.